This record looks at one TCR beta chain sequence and its context. Its cognate antigen is unknown. Clones were sequenced by immunoSEQ multiplex PCR, and TCRdb holds only the in-frame ones, with some missing. This sample yields approximately 12,000 clones, of which approximately 78% are seen a single time; roughly 0.45% belongs to the top ten. This entry is derived from a study of follicular helper T cells after annual influenza vaccination. Study-wide background: Sampling occurred days 0, 7 and 28 after each influenza vaccination. Study results and caveats: Rare clonotypes were missed; only 10-20% of cells gave TCRB. ICOS+CD38+ cTfh clonality change tracked circulating plasmablast frequency change.

The CDR3 has 18 residues. Looked up from germline, CDR1 is SEHNR and CDR2 is FQNEAQ (reference sequence). V shed 2 bases and J shed 4 bases, with 23 bases lying between them. Described time point: 2014-2015 season, pre-vaccination. Donors with HIV/AIDS, active malignancy, immunomodulators or active illness were excluded. The rearrangement links TRBV7-9 to TRBJ1-2; D ambiguous. The origin of this receptor is an adult who received the influenza vaccine. Specimen: CXCR5- memory CD4+ T cells sorted from blood, collected on the day of influenza vaccination. In nucleotides, the CDR3 is TGTGCCAGCAGCTTAAGGGCAAACCGGGCTACAGCGAGCTATGGCTACACCTTC. Translation: CASSLRANRATASYGYTF. Full variable domain (missing parts from reference TRBV7-9 and TRBJ1-2): DTGVSQNPRHKITKRGQNVTFRCDPISEHNRLYWYRQTLGQGPEFLTYFQNEAQLEKSRLLSDRFSAERPKGSFSTLEIQRTEQGDSAMYLCASSLRANRATASYGYTFGSGTRLTVV.